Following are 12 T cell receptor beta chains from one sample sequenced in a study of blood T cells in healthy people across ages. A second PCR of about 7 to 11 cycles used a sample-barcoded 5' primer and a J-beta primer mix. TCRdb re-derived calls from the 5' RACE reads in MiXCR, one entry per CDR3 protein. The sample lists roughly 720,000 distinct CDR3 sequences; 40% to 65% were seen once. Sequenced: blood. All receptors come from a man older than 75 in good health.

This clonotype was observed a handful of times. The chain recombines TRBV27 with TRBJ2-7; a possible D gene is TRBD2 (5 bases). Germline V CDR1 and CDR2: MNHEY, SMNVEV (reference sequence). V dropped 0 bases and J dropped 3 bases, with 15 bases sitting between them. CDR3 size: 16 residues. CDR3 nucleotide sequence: TGTGCCAGCAGTTTATCGGCCGGAGGCCCGGTCTACGAGCAGTACTTC. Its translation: CASSLSAGGPVYEQYF.

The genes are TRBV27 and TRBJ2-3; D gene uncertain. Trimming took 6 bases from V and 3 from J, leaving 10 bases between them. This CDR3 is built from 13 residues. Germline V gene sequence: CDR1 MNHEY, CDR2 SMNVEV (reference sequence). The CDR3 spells CASRPSGTDTQYF. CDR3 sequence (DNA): TGTGCCAGCAGGCCCTCCGGGACAGATACGCAGTATTTT.

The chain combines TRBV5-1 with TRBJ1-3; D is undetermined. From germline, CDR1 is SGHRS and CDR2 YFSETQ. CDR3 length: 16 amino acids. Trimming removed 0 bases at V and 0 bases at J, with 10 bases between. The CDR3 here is CASSLEWKGSGNTIYF. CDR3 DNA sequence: TGCGCCAGCAGCTTGGAGTGGAAGGGCTCTGGAAACACCATATATTTT. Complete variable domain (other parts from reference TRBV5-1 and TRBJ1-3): KAGVTQTPRYLIKTRGQQVTLSCSPISGHRSVSWYQQTPGQGLQFLFEYFSETQRNKGNFPGRFSGRQFSNSRSEMNVSTLELGDSALYLCASSLEWKGSGNTIYFGEGSWLTVV.

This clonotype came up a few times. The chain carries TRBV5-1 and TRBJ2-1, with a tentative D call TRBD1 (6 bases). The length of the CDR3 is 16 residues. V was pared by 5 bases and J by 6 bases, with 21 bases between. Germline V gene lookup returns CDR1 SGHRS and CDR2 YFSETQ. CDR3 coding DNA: TGCGCCAGCAGGGAACAGGGCGTAGGCCTTCTCAATGAGCAGTTCTTC. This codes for CASREQGVGLLNEQFF.

CDR3 in DNA: TGCACCAGCAGCCAAGAACTGCCTAGAAGATACGAGCAGTACTTC. Its translation is CTSSQELPRRYEQYF. This sequence joins TRBV1 and TRBJ2-7. TRBV1 is designated a pseudogene. The CDR3 is 15 amino acids.

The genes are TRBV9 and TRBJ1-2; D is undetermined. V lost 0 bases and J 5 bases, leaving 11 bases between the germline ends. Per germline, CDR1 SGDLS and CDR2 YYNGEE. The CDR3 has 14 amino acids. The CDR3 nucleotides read TGTGCCAGCAGCGTAGTTGGCGGCCCTTATGGCTACACCTTC. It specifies CASSVVGGPYGYTF.

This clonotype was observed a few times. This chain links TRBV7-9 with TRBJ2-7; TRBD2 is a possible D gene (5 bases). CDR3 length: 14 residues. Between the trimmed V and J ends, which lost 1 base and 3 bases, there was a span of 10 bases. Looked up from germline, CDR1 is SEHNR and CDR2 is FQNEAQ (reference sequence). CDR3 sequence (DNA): TGTGCCAGCAGCTTAGTTGGGAGACACTACGAGCAGTACTTC. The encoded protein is CASSLVGRHYEQYF.

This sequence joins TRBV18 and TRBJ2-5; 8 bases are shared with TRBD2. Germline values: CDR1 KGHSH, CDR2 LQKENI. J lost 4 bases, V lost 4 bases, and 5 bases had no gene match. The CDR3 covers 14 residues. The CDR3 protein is CASSRQRELETQYF. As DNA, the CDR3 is TGTGCCAGCTCACGTCAGCGGGAGCTAGAGACCCAGTACTTC. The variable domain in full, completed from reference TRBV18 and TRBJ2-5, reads NAGVMQNPRHLVRRRGQEARLRCSPMKGHSHVYWYRQLPEEGLKFMVYLQKENIIDESGMPKERFSAEFPKEGPSILRIQQVVRGDSAAYFCASSRQRELETQYFGPGTRLLVL.

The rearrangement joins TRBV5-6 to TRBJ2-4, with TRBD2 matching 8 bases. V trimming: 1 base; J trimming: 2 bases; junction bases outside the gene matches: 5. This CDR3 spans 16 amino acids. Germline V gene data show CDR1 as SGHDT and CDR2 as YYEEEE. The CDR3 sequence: CASSLPGGLPKNIQYF. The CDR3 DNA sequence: TGTGCCAGCAGCTTGCCGGGAGGGCTACCCAAAAACATTCAGTACTTC.

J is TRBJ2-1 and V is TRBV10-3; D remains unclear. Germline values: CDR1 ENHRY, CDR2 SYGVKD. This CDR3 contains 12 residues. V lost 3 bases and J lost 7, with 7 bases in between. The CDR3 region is CAISDGPNEQFF. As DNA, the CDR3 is TGTGCCATCAGTGACGGGCCTAATGAGCAGTTCTTC.

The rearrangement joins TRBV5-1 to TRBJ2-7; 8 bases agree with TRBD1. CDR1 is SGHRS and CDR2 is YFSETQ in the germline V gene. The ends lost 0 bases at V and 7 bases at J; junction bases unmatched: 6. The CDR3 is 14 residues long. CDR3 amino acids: CASSLGDRGGEQYF. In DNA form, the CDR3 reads TGCGCCAGCAGCTTGGGTGACAGGGGCGGGGAGCAGTACTTC.

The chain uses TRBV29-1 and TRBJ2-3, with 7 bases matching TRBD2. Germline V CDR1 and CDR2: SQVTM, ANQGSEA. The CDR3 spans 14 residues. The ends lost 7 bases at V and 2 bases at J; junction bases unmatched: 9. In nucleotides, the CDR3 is TGCAGCGCGCCGATGGGGGGGGACACAGATACGCAGTATTTT. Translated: CSAPMGGDTDTQYF.